This TCR beta chain was documented in a study of monozygotic twins with inflammatory bowel disease. In regard to this clonotype: What it recognizes is unknown.

TCRdb reanalyzed the 5' RACE reads and collapses them to one entry per CDR3 protein, without DNA. This sample's table has 300,000 to 400,000 distinct CDR3 sequences. General study findings and limits: Different T cell subtypes could not be distinguished.

Germline values: CDR1 SGDLS, CDR2 YYNGEE. This CDR3 is built from 15 residues. The source material was blood. The V and J genes are TRBV9 and TRBJ2-2; TCRdb proposes TRBD1, but this gene call is untestable without DNA. The source is a human donor with ulcerative colitis or Crohn's disease, or a healthy co-twin of an affected twin (not recorded which). CDR3 sequence: CASTPGQANTGELFF.